This T cell receptor (beta chain) originates from a study of cytomegalovirus exposure and HLA in healthy donors. General study points: Earlier analysis looked at TCR beta V segments, and most were productive about 90% or about 30% of the time. Clonal expansion was found to be greater in HLA-associated TCR beta chains than in equally common others in a later analysis.

To note about this clone: Its antigen is as yet unknown.

The donors were healthy bone marrow donors. Nominally healthy donors provided the samples, though records likely missed some immune exposures. The PCR had 60 Vbeta and 13 Jbeta primers. The table came from immunoSEQ multiplex PCR; TCRdb's copy has only in-frame clones and leaves some out. The sample yields 160,000 or so clones, 70% to 80% seen once. The length of the CDR3 is 14 residues. J gave up 2 bases and V 4 bases, and 5 bases lay outside the gene matches. The germline V gene encodes CDR1 SGDLS and CDR2 YYNGEE. The receptor was isolated from a male donor in good health and CMV-seronegative. Sequences were obtained from PBMCs. The genes are TRBV9 and TRBJ2-5, with 7 positions matching TRBD2. The CDR3 spells CASSPDGGQETQYF. CDR3 DNA sequence: TGTGCCAGCAGCCCAGACGGGGGGCAAGAGACCCAGTACTTC.